This T cell receptor (beta chain) derives from a study of T cell changes during pregnancy in multiple sclerosis. Sequenced by immunoSEQ multiplex PCR; TCRdb stores in-frame clones only, minus some. This table has fewer than 110,000 clones, around 92% appearing once. This clonotype was obtained from a female donor in good health, enrolled as a control in a pregnancy study. This specimen consisted of peripheral blood, obtained in the third trimester of pregnancy.

CDR3 in DNA: TGCGCCAGCAGTGGGGGGTATGAGCAGTTCTTC. Translated: CASSGGYEQFF. J is TRBJ2-1 and V is TRBV5-1, with D perhaps TRBD2 (6 bases). The V and J ends lost 5 bases and 8 bases respectively, with 8 bases between them. The CDR3 covers 11 residues. The germline V gene has CDR1 SGHRS and CDR2 YFSETQ.